The sequence of this TCR beta chain was determined in a study of regulatory T cells in long-lasting Graves disease. Study-level background: To qualify as persistent, Graves' disease required over 5 years of antithyroid drugs with positive TSH receptor antibodies.

This clonotype was detected ten times or more. Antigen unknown. Time point defined: persistent/refractory GD, antithyroid drugs over 5 years with positive TRAb. Generation of the TCR library employed RNA extracted from PBMCs. Findings and limits, study-wide: Persistent Graves' patients showed a TCR diversity that was lower than that of newly diagnosed ones.

Sequencing libraries for TCR beta were prepared with iRepertoire HTBI primers and Arm-PCR of CDR3 regions. TCRdb ran MiXCR on the multiplex PCR reads and lists one entry per CDR3 protein. The sample has about 290,000 distinct CDR3 sequences; 20% to 25% are singletons. This TCR was recovered from a female donor with Graves disease. The input for sequencing was peripheral blood mononuclear cells (PBMCs), taken when the disease was refractory, from a patient treated with antithyroid drugs.

The CDR3 loop is CASSLRLGGNTEAFF. CDR3 DNA sequence: TGTGCCAGCAGCTTACGATTGGGGGGGAACACTGAAGCTTTCTTT. This chain connects TRBV11-2 to TRBJ1-1; D may be TRBD1 (5 bases). The V and J ends lost 2 bases and 1 base respectively, with 11 bases between them. Germline CDR1 SGHAT, CDR2 FQNNGV. The CDR3 loop spans 15 amino acids. The whole variable domain, filled in from reference TRBV11-2 and TRBJ1-1, reads EAGVAQSPRYKIIEKRQSVAFWCNPISGHATLYWYQQILGQGPKLLIQFQNNGVVDDSQLPKDRFSAERLKGVDSTLKIQPAKLEDSAVYLCASSLRLGGNTEAFFGQGTRLTVV.